What follows describes a single T cell receptor (beta chain). These data are taken from a study of blood T cell repertoires in COVID-19. About the study: The United States, Italy and Spain supplied acute and convalescent COVID-19 samples.

The data were produced by immunoSEQ multiplex PCR, yet TCRdb's version contains in-frame clones alone and is incomplete. This table has 110,000 to 150,000 clones, 75% to 90% appearing once. The CDR3 totals 13 residues. The J segment lost 2 bases and the V segment lost 6 bases, leaving 0 bases of the junction unmatched. The germline V gene has CDR1 MGHDK and CDR2 SYGVNS. The clonotype comes from a human donor in a cohort sampled during active COVID-19. V and J are TRBV25-1 and TRBJ1-5; 8 bases agree with TRBD1. The sample comprised peripheral blood. The CDR3 DNA follows: TGTGCCAGCAGGGGACAGGGCAATCAGCCCCAGCATTTT. This encodes CASRGQGNQPQHF. Full variable domain (rest looked up from reference TRBV25-1 and TRBJ1-5): EADIYQTPRYLVIGTGKKITLECSQTMGHDKMYWYQQDPGMELHLIHYSYGVNSTEKGDLSSESTVSRIRTEHFPLTLESARPSHTSQYLCASRGQGNQPQHFGDGTRLSIL.